The 14 T cell receptor beta chains listed next were all sequenced from one sample in a study of graft-versus-host responses after intestinal transplantation. TCRdb's copy holds only in-frame clones and misses some; the assay was immunoSEQ multiplex PCR. The table records approximately 16,000 clones, roughly 60% of them present only once. Lymphocytes from graft epithelium and lamina propria were isolated. The sample here was ileum tissue, taken 524 days after transplant. These receptors were collected from a human patient who received an intestinal transplant, so some T cells may come from the graft donor.

This clone showed up just once. The chain is built from TRBV5-1 and TRBJ1-1; 7 nucleotides align to TRBD1. Trimming at V came to 3 bases and at J to 4 bases, leaving 12 bases not matched to a gene. Germline CDR1 and CDR2: SGHRS and YFSETQ. The CDR3 is made up of 16 amino acids. The CDR3 reads CASSWGQSGIGTEAFF. The CDR3 DNA sequence: TGCGCCAGCAGCTGGGGACAGTCGGGGATCGGCACTGAAGCTTTCTTT.

This clone showed up just once. The gene calls are TRBV4-1 and TRBJ2-3; a weak D match, TRBD1 (6 bases). The germline V gene has CDR1 MGHRA and CDR2 YSYEKL. V lost 0 bases and J 2 bases, leaving 15 bases between the germline ends. CDR3 length: 17 amino acids. The CDR3 spells CASSQDPPGAPTDTQYF. The CDR3 DNA follows: TGCGCCAGCAGCCAAGACCCTCCAGGGGCCCCCACAGATACGCAGTATTTT.

The chain couples TRBV7-7 to TRBJ2-1, with TRBD2 matching over 9 bases. The junction had 2 bases not matched to a gene; V was cut back by 5 bases and J by 0 bases. The CDR3 sequence is 15 residues long. CDR1 is SSHAT and CDR2 is FNYEAQ in the germline V gene (reference sequence). The CDR3 bases are TGTGCCAGCAGCGCGGGGGGGAGCTCCTACAATGAGCAGTTCTTC. Residues: CASSAGGSSYNEQFF.

The chain is built from TRBV19 and TRBJ2-7, with TRBD2 matching 10 bases. The CDR3 sequence is 17 residues long. Germline trimming cut 0 bases from V and 3 bases from J; bases unmatched to any gene: 8. Germline V CDR1 and CDR2: LNHDA, SQIVND (reference sequence). CDR3 DNA: TGTGCCAGTAGTATAGAGTCTAGCGGGGGATTGATCTACGAGCAGTACTTC. Protein: CASSIESSGGLIYEQYF. The full variable domain, with the rest looked up from reference TRBV19 and TRBJ2-7, is DGGITQSPKYLFRKEGQNVTLSCEQNLNHDAMYWYRQDPGQGLRLIYYSQIVNDFQKGDIAEGYSVSREKKESFPLTVTSAQKNPTAFYLCASSIESSGGLIYEQYFGPGTRLTVT.

This clone came up once. The chain's CDR3 is CASSRGTSGLNEQFF. CDR3 nucleotides: TGTGCCAGCTCCCGGGGGACTAGCGGGCTAAATGAGCAGTTCTTC. This chain uses TRBV11-2 with TRBJ2-1; TRBD2 aligns across 12 bases. Trimming removed 8 bases from V and 7 bases from J; junction bases left unmatched: 9. This CDR3 region has 15 residues. Germline CDR1 and CDR2: SGHAT and FQNNGV.

The chain employs TRBV2 and TRBJ1-2, with D possibly TRBD1 on 6 matching bases. V lost 6 bases to trimming and J lost 8 bases, with 16 bases between them. The CDR3 consists of 13 residues. Germline-derived CDR1 and CDR2 are SNHLY and FYNNEI. This CDR3 reads CASSASAGEGYTF. CDR3 bases: TGTGCCAGCAGCGCATCAGCAGGGGAGGGCTACACCTTC.

The chain is built from TRBV5-1 and TRBJ2-3, with 9 bases lining up with TRBD1. Germline V gene sequence: CDR1 SGHRS, CDR2 YFSETQ. With V trimmed by 4 bases and J by 4 bases, 4 bases remained unmatched. The CDR3 is 14 residues long. The CDR3 region is CASSQDRGADTQYF. The CDR3 nucleotides read TGCGCCAGCAGCCAGGACAGGGGAGCAGATACGCAGTATTTT.

The rearrangement links TRBV11-2 to TRBJ2-6, with TRBD1 identical over 7 bases. Germline CDR1 is SGHAT and CDR2 is FQNNGV. The CDR3 runs to 19 residues. Trimming cost V 5 bases and J 0 bases; bases outside gene matches: 13. The CDR3 loop reads CASSPRPGQLISGANVLTF. The CDR3 coding sequence is TGTGCCAGCAGCCCTCGCCCGGGACAGCTGATCTCTGGGGCCAACGTCCTGACTTTC.

This clone was seen a single time. The chain links TRBV5-1 to TRBJ2-3; 7 bases fit TRBD1. The ends lost 4 bases at V and 3 bases at J; junction bases unmatched: 8. The length of the CDR3 is 15 residues. Germline CDR1 is SGHRS and CDR2 is YFSETQ. CDR3 coding DNA: TGCGCCAGCAGCATCTTACAGGGGCGGACAGATACGCAGTATTTT. It encodes CASSILQGRTDTQYF. The full variable domain, with the rest looked up from reference TRBV5-1 and TRBJ2-3, is KAGVTQTPRYLIKTRGQQVTLSCSPISGHRSVSWYQQTPGQGLQFLFEYFSETQRNKGNFPGRFSGRQFSNSRSEMNVSTLELGDSALYLCASSILQGRTDTQYFGPGTRLTVL.

The gene calls are TRBV27 and TRBJ2-3; 8 nucleotides align to TRBD2. V dropped 2 bases and J dropped 0; count of bases not matched to a gene: 7. The CDR3 has 17 amino acids. Germline assignment: CDR1 MNHEY and CDR2 SMNVEV (reference sequence). CDR3 coding DNA: TGTGCCAGCAGTTTAGGTTTGGCGGGGGGAAGCACAGATACGCAGTATTTT. This codes for CASSLGLAGGSTDTQYF.

This chain uses TRBV5-1 with TRBJ1-1, with D unclear. With 0 bases removed from V and 1 base from J, the gap between germline ends came to 4 bases. This CDR3 comprises 13 residues. CDR1 SGHRS and CDR2 YFSETQ come from the germline V gene. The CDR3: CASSLAGNTEAFF. The CDR3 DNA reads as TGCGCCAGCAGCTTGGCAGGGAACACTGAAGCTTTCTTT.

This clone has only a few counts. This sequence joins TRBV21-1 and TRBJ2-7; the D call TRBD1 from the table was never checked on the DNA. TRBV21-1 is noted as a pseudogene. The CDR3 runs 17 residues. The CDR3 is CASSKKGNDRSSYEQYF. CDR3 DNA sequence: TGTGCCAGCAGCAAAAAAGGAAATGACAGGTCCTCCTACGAGCAGTACTTC.

This chain connects TRBV7-6 to TRBJ1-3, with D unresolved. Germline assignment: CDR1 SGHVS and CDR2 FNYEAQ. The CDR3 contains 15 residues. V lost 1 base, J lost 0 bases, and 7 bases lay in between. In nucleotides, the CDR3 is TGTGCCAGCAGCTTAGACACTAGCTCTGGAAACACCATATATTTT. Amino acids: CASSLDTSSGNTIYF. Complete variable domain (other parts from reference TRBV7-6 and TRBJ1-3): GAGVSQSPRYKVTKRGQDVALRCDPISGHVSLYWYRQALGQGPEFLTYFNYEAQQDKSGLPNDRFSAERPEGSISTLTIQRTEQRDSAMYRCASSLDTSSGNTIYFGEGSWLTVV.

This sequence joins TRBV6-1 and TRBJ1-4, with 12 bases lining up with TRBD1. CDR1 is MNHNS and CDR2 is SASEGT in the germline V gene. The CDR3 is made up of 15 amino acids. Trimming at V came to 3 bases and at J to 7 bases, leaving 3 bases not matched to a gene. The CDR3 protein is CASSDAGQGAEKLFF. In DNA, the CDR3 is TGTGCCAGCAGTGACGCGGGACAGGGGGCTGAAAAACTGTTTTTT.